The 2 T cell receptor beta chains below all came from one sample that was sequenced in a study of blood T cells in healthy people across ages. With a J-beta primer mix and a sample-barcoded 5' primer, a second PCR ran about 7 to 12 cycles. TCRdb reanalysed the 5' RACE reads using MiXCR and keeps one entry per CDR3 protein. This table holds about 640,000 distinct CDR3 sequences, about 54% found once. Sequenced material: blood. These receptors all stem from a man aged 55 to 70 in good health.

The chain uses TRBV4-2 and TRBJ2-1; TRBD1 matches 8 bases. J was trimmed by 3 bases and V by 1 base; bases with no gene match: 5. CDR3 size: 16 residues. The germline CDR1 and CDR2 sequences are LGHNA and YNFKEQ. The CDR3 sequence is CASSQGPGQDYNEQFF. CDR3 bases: TGTGCCAGCAGCCAAGGGCCGGGACAGGACTACAATGAGCAGTTCTTC.

V usage is TRBV20-1 and J usage is TRBJ1-3; possibly TRBD1 for D (6 bases). This CDR3 has 14 residues. Trimming pared 7 bases from V and 0 bases from J, leaving 13 bases between. Germline values: CDR1 DFQATT, CDR2 SNEGSKA (reference sequence). The CDR3 protein is CSVAGQSSGNTIYF. CDR3 nucleotide sequence: TGCAGTGTTGCGGGACAAAGCTCTGGAAACACCATATATTTT.